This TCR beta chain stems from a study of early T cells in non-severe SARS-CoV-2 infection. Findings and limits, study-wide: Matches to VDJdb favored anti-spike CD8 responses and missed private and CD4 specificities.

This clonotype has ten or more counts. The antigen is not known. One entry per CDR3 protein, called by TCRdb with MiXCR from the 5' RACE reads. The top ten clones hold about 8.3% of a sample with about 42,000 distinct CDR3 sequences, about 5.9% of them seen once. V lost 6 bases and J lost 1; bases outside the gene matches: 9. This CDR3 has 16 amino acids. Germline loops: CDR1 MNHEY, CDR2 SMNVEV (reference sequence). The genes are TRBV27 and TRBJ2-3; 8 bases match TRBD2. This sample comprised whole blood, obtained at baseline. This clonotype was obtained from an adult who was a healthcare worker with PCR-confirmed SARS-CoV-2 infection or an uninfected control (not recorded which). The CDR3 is CASSPDSGTGTDTQYF. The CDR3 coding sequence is TGTGCCAGCAGCCCCGATAGCGGGACCGGCACAGATACGCAGTATTTT.